This T cell receptor beta chain stems from a study of CD8 T cells in Susac syndrome. Trimming stripped 0 bases from V and 2 bases from J, with 13 bases between. Germline V gene sequence: CDR1 DFQATT, CDR2 SNEGSKA (reference sequence). CDR3 length: 15 amino acids. The multiple sclerosis controls were treatment-naive patients with relapsing-remitting disease that was stable or active. Negative isolation yielded the CD8+ and CD4+ T cells, while FACS enriched the TEMRA cells. As regards this clonotype: Its matching antigen is unknown.

The authors reverse transcribed roughly 0.5 to 1 ug RNA with random hexamers. It was immunoSEQ multiplex PCR that amplified TCR beta CDR3 across 54 Vbeta and 13 Jbeta. From the immunoSEQ multiplex PCR reads, TCRdb called clonotypes with MiXCR, one entry per CDR3 protein. The table shows under 200,000 distinct CDR3 sequences, with around 95% occurring only once. Whole-study results and caveats: The TCR sequencing and HLA analysis in the study involved a relatively small number of individuals, as the study acknowledged.

The rearrangement joins TRBV20-1 to TRBJ2-5, with D uncertain. The source of this sequence is a human donor with multiple sclerosis. Sequenced material: CD8+ T cells from PBMCs. The CDR3 loop is CSAREGSYQQETQYF. CDR3 DNA: TGCAGTGCTAGAGAAGGTAGCTACCAACAAGAGACCCAGTACTTC.